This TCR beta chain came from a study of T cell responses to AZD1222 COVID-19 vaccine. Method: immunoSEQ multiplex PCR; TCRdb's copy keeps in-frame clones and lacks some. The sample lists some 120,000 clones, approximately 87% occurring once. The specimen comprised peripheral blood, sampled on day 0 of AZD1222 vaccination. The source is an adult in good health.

CDR3 in DNA: TGTGCCAGCCTGCCCGGGACAGGTTATAATGAAAAACTGTTTTTT. It specifies CASLPGTGYNEKLFF. The gene calls are TRBV30 and TRBJ1-4; the match to TRBD1 covers 8 bases. The CDR3 runs to 15 residues. In germline, CDR1 is GTSNPN, CDR2 SVGIG (reference sequence). The V segment lost 8 bases and the J segment 4 bases; nucleotides outside the gene matches: 12.